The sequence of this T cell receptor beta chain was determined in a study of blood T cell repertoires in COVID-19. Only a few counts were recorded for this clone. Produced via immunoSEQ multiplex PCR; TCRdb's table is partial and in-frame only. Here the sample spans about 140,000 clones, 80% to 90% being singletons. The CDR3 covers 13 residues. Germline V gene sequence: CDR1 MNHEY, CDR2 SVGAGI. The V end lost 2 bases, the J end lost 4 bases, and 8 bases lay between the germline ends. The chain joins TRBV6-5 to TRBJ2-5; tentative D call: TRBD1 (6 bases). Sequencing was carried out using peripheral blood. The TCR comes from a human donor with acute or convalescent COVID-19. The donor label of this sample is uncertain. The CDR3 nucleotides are TGTGCCAGCAGTTACGTAGGGGGAGAGACCCAGTACTTC. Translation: CASSYVGGETQYF.